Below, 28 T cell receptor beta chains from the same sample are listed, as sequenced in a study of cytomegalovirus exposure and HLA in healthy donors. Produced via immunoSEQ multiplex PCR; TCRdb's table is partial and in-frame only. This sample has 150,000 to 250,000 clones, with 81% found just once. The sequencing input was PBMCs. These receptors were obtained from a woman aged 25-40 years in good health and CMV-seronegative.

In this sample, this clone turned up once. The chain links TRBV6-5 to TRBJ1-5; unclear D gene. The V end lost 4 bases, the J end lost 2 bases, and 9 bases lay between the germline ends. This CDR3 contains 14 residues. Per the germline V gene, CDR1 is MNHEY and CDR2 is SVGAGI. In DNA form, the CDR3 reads TGTGCCAGCAGTTTTATCGGGGGCAATCAGCCCCAGCATTTT. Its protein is CASSFIGGNQPQHF.

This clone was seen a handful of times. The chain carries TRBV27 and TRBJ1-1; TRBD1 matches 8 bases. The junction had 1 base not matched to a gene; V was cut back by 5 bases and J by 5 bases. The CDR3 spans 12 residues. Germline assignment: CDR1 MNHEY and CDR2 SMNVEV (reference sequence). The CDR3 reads CASSNRGTEAFF. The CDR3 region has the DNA TGTGCCAGCAGTAACAGGGGGACTGAAGCTTTCTTT.

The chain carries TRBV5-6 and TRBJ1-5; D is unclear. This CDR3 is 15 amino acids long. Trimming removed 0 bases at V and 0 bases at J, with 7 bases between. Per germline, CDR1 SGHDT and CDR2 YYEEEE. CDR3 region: CASSLGGISNQPQHF. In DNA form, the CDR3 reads TGTGCCAGCAGCTTGGGAGGTATTAGCAATCAGCCCCAGCATTTT. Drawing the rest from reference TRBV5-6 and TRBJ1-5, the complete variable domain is DAGVTQSPTHLIKTRGQQVTLRCSPKSGHDTVSWYQQALGQGPQFIFQYYEEEERQRGNFPDRFSGHQFPNYSSELNVNALLLGDSALYLCASSLGGISNQPQHFGDGTRLSIL.

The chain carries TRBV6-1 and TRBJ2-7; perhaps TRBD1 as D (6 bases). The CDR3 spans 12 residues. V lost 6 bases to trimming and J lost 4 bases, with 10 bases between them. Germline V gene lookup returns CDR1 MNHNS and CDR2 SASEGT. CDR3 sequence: CASRHREYEQYF. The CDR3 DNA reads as TGTGCCAGCAGGCACAGGGAGTACGAGCAGTACTTC.

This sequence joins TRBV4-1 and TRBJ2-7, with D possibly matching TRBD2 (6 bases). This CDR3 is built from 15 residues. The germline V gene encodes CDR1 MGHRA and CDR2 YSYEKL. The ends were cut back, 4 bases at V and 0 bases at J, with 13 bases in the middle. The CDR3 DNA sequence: TGCGCCAGCAGCCGGGGACTTCAGAGCTCCTACGAGCAGTACTTC. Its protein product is CASSRGLQSSYEQYF.

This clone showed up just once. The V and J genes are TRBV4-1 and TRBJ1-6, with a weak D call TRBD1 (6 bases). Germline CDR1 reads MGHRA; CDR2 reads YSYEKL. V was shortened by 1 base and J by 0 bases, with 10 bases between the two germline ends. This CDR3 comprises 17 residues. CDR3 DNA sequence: TGCGCCAGCAGCCAAGGACAGGCGCGCTCCTATAATTCACCCCTCCACTTT. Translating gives CASSQGQARSYNSPLHF.

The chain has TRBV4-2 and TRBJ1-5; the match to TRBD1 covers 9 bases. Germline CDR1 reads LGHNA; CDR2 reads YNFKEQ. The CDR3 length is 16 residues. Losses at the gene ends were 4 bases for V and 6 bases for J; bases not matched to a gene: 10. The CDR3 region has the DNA TGTGCCAGCAGCCCCGGGGGGAGACAGGGGGGTCAGCCCCAGCATTTT. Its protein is CASSPGGRQGGQPQHF.

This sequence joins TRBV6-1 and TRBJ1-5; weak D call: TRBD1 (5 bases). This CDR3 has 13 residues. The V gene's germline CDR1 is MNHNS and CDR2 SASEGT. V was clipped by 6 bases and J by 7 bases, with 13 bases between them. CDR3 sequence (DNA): TGTGCCAGCAGGGAGGGACTTGGACAGCCCCAGCATTTT. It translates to CASREGLGQPQHF.

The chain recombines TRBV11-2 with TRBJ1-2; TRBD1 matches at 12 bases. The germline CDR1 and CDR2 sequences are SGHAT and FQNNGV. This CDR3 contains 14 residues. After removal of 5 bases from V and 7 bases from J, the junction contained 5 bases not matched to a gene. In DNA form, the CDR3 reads TGTGCCAGCAGCACCGGGACAGGGGGCCTTGGCTACACCTTC. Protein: CASSTGTGGLGYTF.

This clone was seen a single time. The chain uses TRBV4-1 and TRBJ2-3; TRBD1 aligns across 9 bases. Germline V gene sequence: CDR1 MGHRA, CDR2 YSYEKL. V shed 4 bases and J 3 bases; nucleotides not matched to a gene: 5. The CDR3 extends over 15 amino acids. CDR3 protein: CASSRPGQGTDTQYF. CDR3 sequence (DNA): TGCGCCAGCAGCCGCCCGGGACAGGGTACAGATACGCAGTATTTT.

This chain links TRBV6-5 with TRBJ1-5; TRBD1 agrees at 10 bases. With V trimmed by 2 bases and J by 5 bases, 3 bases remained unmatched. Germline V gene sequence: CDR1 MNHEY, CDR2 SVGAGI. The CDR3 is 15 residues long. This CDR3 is CASSYRTGGYQPQHF. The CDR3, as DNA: TGTGCCAGCAGTTACAGGACAGGGGGTTATCAGCCCCAGCATTTT.

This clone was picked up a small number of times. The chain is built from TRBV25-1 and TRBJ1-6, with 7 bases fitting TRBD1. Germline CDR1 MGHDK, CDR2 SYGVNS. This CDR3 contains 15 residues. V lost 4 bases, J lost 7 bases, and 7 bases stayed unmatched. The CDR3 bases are TGTGCCAGCAGTGTAGAGGGGACAGCCAATTCACCCCTCCACTTT. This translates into CASSVEGTANSPLHF.

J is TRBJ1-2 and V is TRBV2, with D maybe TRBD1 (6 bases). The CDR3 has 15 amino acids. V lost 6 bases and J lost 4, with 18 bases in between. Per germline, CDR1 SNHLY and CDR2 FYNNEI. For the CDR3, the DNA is TGTGCCAGCAGGCTCAGTGGGGGCCGTTCCTATGGCTACACCTTC. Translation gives CASRLSGGRSYGYTF.

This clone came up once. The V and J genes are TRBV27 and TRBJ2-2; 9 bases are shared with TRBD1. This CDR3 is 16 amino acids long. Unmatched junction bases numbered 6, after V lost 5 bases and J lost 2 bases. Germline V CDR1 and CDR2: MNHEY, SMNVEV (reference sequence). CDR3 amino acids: CASSPRDRANTGELFF. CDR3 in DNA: TGTGCCAGCAGTCCACGGGACAGGGCCAACACCGGGGAGCTGTTTTTT.

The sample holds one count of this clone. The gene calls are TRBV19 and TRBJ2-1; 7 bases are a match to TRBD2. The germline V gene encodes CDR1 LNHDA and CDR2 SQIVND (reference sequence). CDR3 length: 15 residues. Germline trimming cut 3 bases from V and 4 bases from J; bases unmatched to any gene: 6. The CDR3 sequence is CASSILSGLYNEQFF. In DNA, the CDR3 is TGTGCCAGTAGTATCCTTAGCGGGCTTTACAATGAGCAGTTCTTC. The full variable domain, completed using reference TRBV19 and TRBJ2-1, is DGGITQSPKYLFRKEGQNVTLSCEQNLNHDAMYWYRQDPGQGLRLIYYSQIVNDFQKGDIAEGYSVSREKKESFPLTVTSAQKNPTAFYLCASSILSGLYNEQFFGPGTRLTVL.

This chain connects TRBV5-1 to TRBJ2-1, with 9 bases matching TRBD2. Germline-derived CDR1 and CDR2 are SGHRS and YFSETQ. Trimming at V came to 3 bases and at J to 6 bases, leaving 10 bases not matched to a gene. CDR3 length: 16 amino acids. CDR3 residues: CASSSIRLAEGNEQFF. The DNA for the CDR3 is TGCGCCAGCAGCTCGATAAGACTAGCGGAAGGCAATGAGCAGTTCTTC.

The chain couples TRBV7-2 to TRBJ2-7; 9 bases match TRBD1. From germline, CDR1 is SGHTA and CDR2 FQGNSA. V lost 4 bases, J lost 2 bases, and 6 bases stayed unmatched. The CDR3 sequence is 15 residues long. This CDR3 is CASSSHRDRAYEQYF. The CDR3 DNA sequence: TGTGCCAGCAGCTCCCACCGGGACAGGGCCTACGAGCAGTACTTC.

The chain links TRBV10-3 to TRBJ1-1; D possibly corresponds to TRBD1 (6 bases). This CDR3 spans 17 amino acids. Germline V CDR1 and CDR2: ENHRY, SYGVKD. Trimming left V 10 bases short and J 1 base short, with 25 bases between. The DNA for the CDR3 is TGTGCCAGAGTGAACGGACCGATCCCGGGACAGAACACTGAAGCTTTCTTT. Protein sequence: CARVNGPIPGQNTEAFF.

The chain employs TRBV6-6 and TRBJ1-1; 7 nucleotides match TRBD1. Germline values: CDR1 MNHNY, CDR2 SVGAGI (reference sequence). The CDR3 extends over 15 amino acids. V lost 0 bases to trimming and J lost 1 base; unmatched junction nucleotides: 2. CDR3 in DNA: TGTGCCAGCAGTTACTCCAGGGGGAGGAACACTGAAGCTTTCTTT. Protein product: CASSYSRGRNTEAFF.

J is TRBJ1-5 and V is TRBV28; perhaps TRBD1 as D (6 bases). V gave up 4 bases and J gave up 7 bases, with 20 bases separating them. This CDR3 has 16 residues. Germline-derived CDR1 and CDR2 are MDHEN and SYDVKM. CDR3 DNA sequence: TGTGCCAGCAGTTCTCTTAGCAGTGGGGGCGGGCAGCCCCAGCATTTT. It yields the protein CASSSLSSGGGQPQHF. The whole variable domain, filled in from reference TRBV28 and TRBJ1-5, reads DVKVTQSSRYLVKRTGEKVFLECVQDMDHENMFWYRQDPGLGLRLIYFSYDVKMKEKGDIPEGYSVSREKKERFSLILESASTNQTSMYLCASSSLSSGGGQPQHFGDGTRLSIL.

The CDR3 region has the DNA TGCACCAGCAGCCAAGACCGGACAGGGTGCTCGATTTGGTATGGCTACACCTTC. This translates into CTSSQDRTGCSIWYGYTF. The J gene is TRBJ1-2, the V gene TRBV1; the D call TRBD1 from the table was never checked on the DNA. TRBV1 is a recognized pseudogene. The CDR3 contains 18 residues.

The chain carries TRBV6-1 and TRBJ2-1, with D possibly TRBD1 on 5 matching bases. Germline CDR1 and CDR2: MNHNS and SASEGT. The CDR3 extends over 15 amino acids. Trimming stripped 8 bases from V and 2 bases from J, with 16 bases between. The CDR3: CASAVRADTYNEQFF. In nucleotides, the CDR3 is TGTGCCAGCGCCGTCCGGGCGGACACCTACAATGAGCAGTTCTTC.

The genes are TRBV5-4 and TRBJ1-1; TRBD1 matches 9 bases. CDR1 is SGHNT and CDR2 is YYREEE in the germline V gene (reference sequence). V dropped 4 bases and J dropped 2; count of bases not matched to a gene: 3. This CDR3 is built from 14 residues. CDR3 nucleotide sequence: TGTGCCAGCAGCCCGACAGGGGGTAACACTGAAGCTTTCTTT. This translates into CASSPTGGNTEAFF.

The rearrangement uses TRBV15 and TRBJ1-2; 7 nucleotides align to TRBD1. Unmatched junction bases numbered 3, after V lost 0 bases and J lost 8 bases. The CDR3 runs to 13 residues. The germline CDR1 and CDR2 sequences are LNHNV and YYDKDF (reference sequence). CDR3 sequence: CATSRDSGGGYTF. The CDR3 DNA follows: TGTGCCACCAGCAGAGATTCAGGGGGAGGCTACACCTTC.

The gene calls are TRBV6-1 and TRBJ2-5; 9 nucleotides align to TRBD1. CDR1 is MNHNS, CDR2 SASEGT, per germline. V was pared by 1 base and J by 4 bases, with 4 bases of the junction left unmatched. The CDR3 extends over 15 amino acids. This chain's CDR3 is CASSEGDRVSETQYF. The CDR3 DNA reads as TGTGCCAGCAGTGAAGGGGACAGGGTCTCAGAGACCCAGTACTTC.

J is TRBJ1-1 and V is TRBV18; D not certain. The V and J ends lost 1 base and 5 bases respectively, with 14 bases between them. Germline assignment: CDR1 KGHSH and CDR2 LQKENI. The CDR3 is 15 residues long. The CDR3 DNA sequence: TGTGCCAGCTCACCACGGGGAGGGTTGAGGACTGAAGCTTTCTTT. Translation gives CASSPRGGLRTEAFF.

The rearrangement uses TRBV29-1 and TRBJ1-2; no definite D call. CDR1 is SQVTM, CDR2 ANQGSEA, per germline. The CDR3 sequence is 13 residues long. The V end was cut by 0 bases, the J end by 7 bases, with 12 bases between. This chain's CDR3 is CSVEDPWQRGYTF. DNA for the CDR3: TGCAGCGTTGAAGATCCCTGGCAACGTGGCTACACCTTC.

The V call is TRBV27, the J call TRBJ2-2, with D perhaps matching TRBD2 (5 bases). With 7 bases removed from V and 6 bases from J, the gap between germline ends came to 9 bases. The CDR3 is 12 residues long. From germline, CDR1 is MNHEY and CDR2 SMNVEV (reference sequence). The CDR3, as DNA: TGTGCCAGCAAGAGGACTGCCGGGGAGCTGTTTTTT. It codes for CASKRTAGELFF.